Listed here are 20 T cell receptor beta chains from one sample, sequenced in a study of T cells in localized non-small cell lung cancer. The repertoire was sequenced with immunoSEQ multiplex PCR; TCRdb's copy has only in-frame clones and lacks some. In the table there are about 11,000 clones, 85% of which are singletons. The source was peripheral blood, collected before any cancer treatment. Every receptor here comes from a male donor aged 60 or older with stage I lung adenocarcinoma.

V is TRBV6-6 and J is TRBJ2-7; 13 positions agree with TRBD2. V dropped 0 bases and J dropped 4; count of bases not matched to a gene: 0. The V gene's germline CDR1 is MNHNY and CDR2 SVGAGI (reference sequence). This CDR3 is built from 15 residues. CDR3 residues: CASSYSTSGGYEQYF. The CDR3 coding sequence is TGTGCCAGCAGTTACTCGACTAGCGGGGGGTACGAGCAGTACTTC.

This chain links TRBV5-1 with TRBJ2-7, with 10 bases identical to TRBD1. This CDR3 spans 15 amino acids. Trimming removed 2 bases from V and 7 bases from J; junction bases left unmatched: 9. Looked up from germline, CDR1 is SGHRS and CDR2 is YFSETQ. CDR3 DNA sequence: TGCGCCAGCAGCTTCTCGGGACAGGGGAGCGGTGAGCAGTACTTC. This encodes CASSFSGQGSGEQYF.

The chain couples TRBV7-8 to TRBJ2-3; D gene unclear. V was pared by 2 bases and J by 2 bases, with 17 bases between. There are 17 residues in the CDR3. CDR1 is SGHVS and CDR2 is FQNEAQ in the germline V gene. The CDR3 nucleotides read TGTGCCAGCAGCTTACCCCCTAGACCGCCTACCACAGATACGCAGTATTTT. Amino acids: CASSLPPRPPTTDTQYF.

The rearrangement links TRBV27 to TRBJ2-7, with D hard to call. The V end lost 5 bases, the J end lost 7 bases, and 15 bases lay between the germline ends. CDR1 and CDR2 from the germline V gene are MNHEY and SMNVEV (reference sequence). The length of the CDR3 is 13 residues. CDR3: CASSLQVHREQYF. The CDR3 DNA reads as TGTGCCAGCAGTCTCCAAGTCCACAGAGAGCAGTACTTC.

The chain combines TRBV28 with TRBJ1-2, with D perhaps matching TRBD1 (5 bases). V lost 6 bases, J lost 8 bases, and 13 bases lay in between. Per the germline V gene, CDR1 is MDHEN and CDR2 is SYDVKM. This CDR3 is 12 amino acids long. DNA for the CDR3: TGTGCCAGCAGACCCGGGACGGAAGGCTACACCTTC. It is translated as CASRPGTEGYTF.

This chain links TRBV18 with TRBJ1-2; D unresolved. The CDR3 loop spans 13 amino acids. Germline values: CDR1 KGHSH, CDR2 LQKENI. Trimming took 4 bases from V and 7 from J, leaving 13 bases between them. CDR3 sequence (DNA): TGTGCCAGCTCACTAGCGTCGGACCGTGGCTACACCTTC. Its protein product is CASSLASDRGYTF.

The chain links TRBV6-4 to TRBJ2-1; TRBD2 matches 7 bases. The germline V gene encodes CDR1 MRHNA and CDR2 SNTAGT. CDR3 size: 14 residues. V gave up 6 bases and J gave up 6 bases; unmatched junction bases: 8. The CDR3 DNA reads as TGTGCCAGCAGAAGCCAAGGGACTACCAATGAGCAGTTCTTC. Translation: CASRSQGTTNEQFF.

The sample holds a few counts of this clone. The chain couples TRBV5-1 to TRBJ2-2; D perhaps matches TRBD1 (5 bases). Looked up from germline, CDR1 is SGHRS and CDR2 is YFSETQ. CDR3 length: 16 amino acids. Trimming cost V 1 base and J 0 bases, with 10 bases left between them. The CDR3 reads CASSLSAGPNTGELFF. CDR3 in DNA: TGCGCCAGCAGCTTGTCGGCAGGGCCGAACACCGGGGAGCTGTTTTTT.

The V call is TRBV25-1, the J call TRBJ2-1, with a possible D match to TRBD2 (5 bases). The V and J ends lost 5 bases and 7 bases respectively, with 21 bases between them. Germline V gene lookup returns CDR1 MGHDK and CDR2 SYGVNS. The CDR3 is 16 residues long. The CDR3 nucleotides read TGTGCCAGCAGTTTTCGGACTTCCTGGGGTGTTAATGAGCAGTTCTTC. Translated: CASSFRTSWGVNEQFF.

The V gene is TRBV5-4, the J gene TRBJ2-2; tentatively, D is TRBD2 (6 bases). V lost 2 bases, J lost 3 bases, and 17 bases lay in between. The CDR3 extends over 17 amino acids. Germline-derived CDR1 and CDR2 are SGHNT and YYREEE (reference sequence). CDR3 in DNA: TGTGCCAGCAGCTTTTCCGGGACTTCAGCCTACACCGGGGAGCTGTTTTTT. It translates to CASSFSGTSAYTGELFF. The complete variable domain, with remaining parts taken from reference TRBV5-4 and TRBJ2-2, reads ETGVTQSPTHLIKTRGQQVTLRCSSQSGHNTVSWYQQALGQGPQFIFQYYREEENGRGNFPPRFSGLQFPNYSSELNVNALELDDSALYLCASSFSGTSAYTGELFFGEGSRLTVL.

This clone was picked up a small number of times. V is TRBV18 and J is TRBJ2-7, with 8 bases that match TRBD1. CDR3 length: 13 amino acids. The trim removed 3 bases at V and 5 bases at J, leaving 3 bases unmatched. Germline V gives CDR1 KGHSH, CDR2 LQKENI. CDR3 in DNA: TGTGCCAGCTCACCCCGGACAGGGAACGAGCAGTACTTC. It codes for CASSPRTGNEQYF.

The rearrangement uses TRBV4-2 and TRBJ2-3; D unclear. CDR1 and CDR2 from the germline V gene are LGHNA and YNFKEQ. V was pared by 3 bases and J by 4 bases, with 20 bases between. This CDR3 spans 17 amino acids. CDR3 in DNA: TGTGCCAGCAGCCAGGGGATGACAACGTCCCTGGCAGATACGCAGTATTTT. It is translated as CASSQGMTTSLADTQYF.

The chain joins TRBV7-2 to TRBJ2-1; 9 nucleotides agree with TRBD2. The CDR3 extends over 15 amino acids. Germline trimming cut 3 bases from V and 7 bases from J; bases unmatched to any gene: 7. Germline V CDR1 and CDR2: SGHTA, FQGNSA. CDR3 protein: CASSLGLAGRNEQFF. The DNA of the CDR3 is TGTGCCAGCAGCTTGGGGCTAGCGGGAAGAAATGAGCAGTTCTTC.

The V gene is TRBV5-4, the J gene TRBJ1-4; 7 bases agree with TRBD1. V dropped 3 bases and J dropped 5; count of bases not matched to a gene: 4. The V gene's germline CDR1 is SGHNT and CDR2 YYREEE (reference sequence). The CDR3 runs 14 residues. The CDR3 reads CASSSGQPNEKLFF. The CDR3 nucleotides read TGTGCCAGCAGCTCGGGACAGCCCAATGAAAAACTGTTTTTT.

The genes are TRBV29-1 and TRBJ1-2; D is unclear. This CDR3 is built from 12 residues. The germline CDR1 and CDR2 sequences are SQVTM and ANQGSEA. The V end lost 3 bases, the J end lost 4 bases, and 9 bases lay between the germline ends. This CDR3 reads CSVDSSPYGYTF. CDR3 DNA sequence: TGCAGCGTTGATTCTAGTCCCTATGGCTACACCTTC.

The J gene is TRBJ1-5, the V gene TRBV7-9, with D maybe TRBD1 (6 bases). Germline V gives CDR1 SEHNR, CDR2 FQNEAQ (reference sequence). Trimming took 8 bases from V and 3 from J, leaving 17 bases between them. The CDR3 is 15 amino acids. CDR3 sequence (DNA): TGTGCCAGCGGTTCCCTTGGGGGCTCCAATCAGCCCCAGCATTTT. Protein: CASGSLGGSNQPQHF.

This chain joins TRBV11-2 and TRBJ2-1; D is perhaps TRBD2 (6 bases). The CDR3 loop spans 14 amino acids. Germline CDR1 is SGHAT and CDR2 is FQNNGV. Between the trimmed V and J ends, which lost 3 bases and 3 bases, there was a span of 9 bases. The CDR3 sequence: CASSFQGLYNEQFF. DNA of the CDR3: TGTGCCAGCAGCTTCCAGGGACTCTACAATGAGCAGTTCTTC.

The DNA of the CDR3 is TGTGCCAGCAGCCAAGATTACACAGGCCCTAACTATGGCTACACCTTC. It is translated as CASSQDYTGPNYGYTF. The chain has TRBV4-2 and TRBJ1-2, with D tentatively TRBD1 (5 bases). CDR3 length equals 16 residues. Germline assignment: CDR1 LGHNA and CDR2 YNFKEQ. With 0 bases removed from V and 0 bases from J, the gap between germline ends came to 11 bases.

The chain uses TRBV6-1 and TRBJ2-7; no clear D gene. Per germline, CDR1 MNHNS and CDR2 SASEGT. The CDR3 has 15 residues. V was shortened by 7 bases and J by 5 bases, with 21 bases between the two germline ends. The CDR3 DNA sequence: TGTGCCAGCAAATCCTCCCAGTTTCAGACGAACGAGCAGTACTTC. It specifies CASKSSQFQTNEQYF.

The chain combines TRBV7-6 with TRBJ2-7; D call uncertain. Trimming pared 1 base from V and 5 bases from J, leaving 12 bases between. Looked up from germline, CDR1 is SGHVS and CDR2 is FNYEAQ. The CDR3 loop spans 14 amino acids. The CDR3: CASSLVGLRDEQYF. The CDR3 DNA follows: TGTGCCAGCAGCTTAGTGGGGTTAAGGGACGAGCAGTACTTC.